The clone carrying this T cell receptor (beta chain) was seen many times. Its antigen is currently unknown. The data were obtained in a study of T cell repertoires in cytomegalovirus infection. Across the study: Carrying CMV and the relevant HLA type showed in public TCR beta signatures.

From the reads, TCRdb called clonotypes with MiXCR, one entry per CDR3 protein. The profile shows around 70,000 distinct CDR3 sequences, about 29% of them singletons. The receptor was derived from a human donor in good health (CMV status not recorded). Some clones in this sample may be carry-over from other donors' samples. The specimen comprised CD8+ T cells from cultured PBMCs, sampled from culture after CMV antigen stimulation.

CDR3 amino acids: CASSSPTAGTQETQYF. The CDR3 DNA is TGTGCCAGCAGTTCCCCCACAGCGGGCACACAAGAGACCCAGTACTTC. The chain uses TRBV6-2 or TRBV6-3 and TRBJ2-5; a weak D match, TRBD2 (6 bases). The CDR3 consists of 16 residues. Germline lookup yields CDR1 MNHEY and CDR2 SVGEGT. The V gene lost 4 bases and the J gene lost 2 bases, with 17 bases spanning the gap.